What follows are 20 T cell receptor beta chains derived from one specimen sequenced in a study of T cells after yellow fever vaccination. TCRdb used MiXCR to reprocess the 5' RACE reads, holding one entry per CDR3 protein. The data show 200,000 to 250,000 distinct CDR3 sequences, about 7% seen once. The source was CD4+ T cells sorted from PBMCs, collected 15 days after the yellow fever booster vaccination. These receptors were taken from a man aged 25 to 40 who received the YFV17D yellow fever vaccine.

This clonotype showed up many times. The chain combines TRBV11-2 with TRBJ2-3; D possibly corresponds to TRBD2 (6 bases). Between the trimmed V and J ends, which lost 0 bases and 0 bases, there was a span of 13 bases. The CDR3 has 17 amino acids. Germline V CDR1 and CDR2: SGHAT, FQNNGV. CDR3 nucleotides: TGTGCCAGCAGCTTAGACGTTGGGGGGACTAGCACAGATACGCAGTATTTT. It encodes CASSLDVGGTSTDTQYF.

This clonotype was picked up many times. V gene TRBV6-1 combines with J gene TRBJ2-7; no clear D gene. Trimming pared 6 bases from V and 3 bases from J, leaving 21 bases between. Germline V gene data show CDR1 as MNHNS and CDR2 as SASEGT. This CDR3 has 16 residues. Here the CDR3 DNA reads TGTGCCAGCAGCCGCCTATCTAGTAGGGTTTTCTACGAGCAGTACTTC. Amino acid sequence: CASSRLSSRVFYEQYF.

This chain joins TRBV12-3 or TRBV12-4 and TRBJ2-1; TRBD2 aligns across 7 bases. The length of the CDR3 is 15 residues. The J segment lost 11 bases and the V segment lost 4 bases, leaving 14 bases of the junction unmatched. The CDR3 region is CASSSAIVAGVKQFF. CDR3 in DNA: TGTGCCAGCAGTTCCGCGATTGTGGCGGGAGTTAAGCAGTTCTTC.

This clonotype was recorded a few times. The CDR3 spells CASREGSVKNIQYF. In nucleotides, the CDR3 is TGTGCCAGCAGGGAGGGGAGCGTCAAAAACATTCAGTACTTC. The chain uses TRBV27 and TRBJ2-4; possible D gene TRBD2, 6 bases. This CDR3 region has 14 residues. Trimming shortened V by 6 bases and J by 3 bases, and 12 bases separated the two germline ends. From germline, CDR1 is MNHEY and CDR2 SMNVEV (reference sequence).

This clonotype was observed at least ten times. The V and J genes are TRBV5-5 and TRBJ1-2; 7 bases agree with TRBD1. Trimming removed 2 bases from V and 2 bases from J; junction bases left unmatched: 6. Germline CDR1 SGHKS, CDR2 YYEKEE (reference sequence). This CDR3 region has 15 residues. The CDR3 DNA sequence: TGTGCCAGCAGCTTCGGGACAGACGGCAACTATGGCTACACCTTC. Translating gives CASSFGTDGNYGYTF.

This clonotype was observed many times. The chain recombines TRBV6-4 with TRBJ2-1, with 9 bases matching TRBD2. V lost 5 bases to trimming and J lost 6 bases; unmatched junction nucleotides: 8. CDR1 and CDR2 (germline): MRHNA, SNTAGT. The CDR3 covers 15 residues. CDR3 loop: CASSLAGVGLNEQFF. For the CDR3, the DNA is TGTGCCAGCAGTTTAGCGGGAGTAGGCCTCAATGAGCAGTTCTTC.

The rearrangement links TRBV12-3 or TRBV12-4 to TRBJ2-1; D unresolved. This CDR3 contains 11 residues. The V gene lost 5 bases and the J gene lost 8 bases, with 7 bases spanning the gap. The CDR3 DNA sequence: TGTGCCAGCAGTAGAGCCCATGAGCAGTTCTTC. It yields the protein CASSRAHEQFF.

This clonotype was observed many times. V usage is TRBV3-1 and J usage is TRBJ2-1; D not certain. CDR1 is LGHDT and CDR2 is YNNKEL in the germline V gene (reference sequence). The CDR3 is 13 amino acids. V gave up 1 base and J gave up 15 bases, with 16 bases separating them. CDR3 protein: CASSQGTASVWFF. CDR3 DNA: TGTGCCAGCAGCCAAGGAACTGCTTCCGTGTGGTTCTTC.

The V and J genes are TRBV20-1 and TRBJ2-4; D gene unclear. V was cut by 3 bases and J by 3 bases, with 9 bases left in between. This CDR3 comprises 13 residues. Germline loops: CDR1 DFQATT, CDR2 SNEGSKA (reference sequence). The CDR3 sequence is CSASLGNKNIQYF. The CDR3 DNA reads TGCAGTGCTAGTTTAGGGAACAAAAACATTCAGTACTTC.

This clonotype was detected a few times. The chain is built from TRBV11-2 and TRBJ1-5; D is ambiguous. This CDR3 has 20 residues. Germline V gene sequence: CDR1 SGHAT, CDR2 FQNNGV. V dropped 2 bases and J dropped 1 base, with 24 bases sitting between them. The CDR3 sequence: CASSLSPLGRHPSSNQPQHF. The CDR3 DNA reads as TGTGCCAGCAGCTTAAGCCCGCTTGGCAGGCACCCGTCGAGCAATCAGCCCCAGCATTTT.

Sample share makes this clonotype medium-sized. J is TRBJ2-1 and V is TRBV24-1, with 10 positions matching TRBD1. The germline gives CDR1 KGHDR, CDR2 SFDVKD. CDR3 size: 13 residues. Germline trimming cut 9 bases from V and 4 bases from J; bases unmatched to any gene: 2. The DNA of the CDR3 is TGTGCCACCCGGGACAGGGGATACAATGAGCAGTTCTTC. Amino acid sequence: CATRDRGYNEQFF.

This clonotype appeared a few times. V gene TRBV6-1 combines with J gene TRBJ2-1, with 8 bases lining up with TRBD2. The CDR3 is made up of 15 amino acids. Germline trimming cut 6 bases from V and 3 bases from J; bases unmatched to any gene: 7. Germline V gene sequence: CDR1 MNHNS, CDR2 SASEGT. Here the CDR3 reads CASSDSGNGYNEQFF. CDR3 DNA: TGTGCCAGCAGCGATAGCGGGAATGGCTACAATGAGCAGTTCTTC.

This clonotype was detected many times. The chain carries TRBV5-6 and TRBJ2-3; no firm D call. CDR1 and CDR2 (germline): SGHDT, YYEEEE. V lost 3 bases and J lost 8, with 7 bases in between. CDR3 size: 11 residues. The CDR3 here is CASSSTGTQYF. For the CDR3, the DNA is TGTGCCAGCAGCTCCACCGGTACGCAGTATTTT.

This clonotype was observed a handful of times. This sequence joins TRBV7-2 and TRBJ2-5; TRBD1 matches at 9 bases. CDR3 size: 15 residues. Germline values: CDR1 SGHTA, CDR2 FQGNSA. The V segment lost 5 bases and the J segment 2 bases; nucleotides outside the gene matches: 6. CDR3 DNA: TGTGCCAGCAGCGCCCCGGGGACAGGGCAAGAGACCCAGTACTTC. Translating gives CASSAPGTGQETQYF. Variable domain in full (rest from reference TRBV7-2 and TRBJ2-5): GAGVSQSPSNKVTEKGKDVELRCDPISGHTALYWYRQSLGQGLEFLIYFQGNSAPDKSGLPSDRFSAERTGGSVSTLTIQRTQQEDSAVYLCASSAPGTGQETQYFGPGTRLLVL.

In this sample, this clonotype turned up many times. V is TRBV4-3 and J is TRBJ2-1; D call uncertain. Looked up from germline, CDR1 is LGHNA and CDR2 is YSLEER. The CDR3 is made up of 13 amino acids. V lost 0 bases to trimming and J lost 9 bases, with 9 bases between them. CDR3 protein: CASSQEGRSEQFF. Here the CDR3 DNA reads TGCGCCAGCAGCCAAGAAGGGCGGAGTGAGCAGTTCTTC.

This clonotype was seen at least ten times. The chain carries TRBV7-2 and TRBJ1-2, with 7 bases that match TRBD1. V lost 5 bases to trimming and J lost 0 bases; unmatched junction nucleotides: 9. CDR3 length: 16 amino acids. Germline lookup yields CDR1 SGHTA and CDR2 FQGNSA. Written as DNA, the CDR3 is TGTGCCAGCAGCCCGGACGGGACAGTCTCTAACTATGGCTACACCTTC. As protein: CASSPDGTVSNYGYTF.

This clonotype was picked up many times. The chain has TRBV2 and TRBJ1-1; 7 bases are shared with TRBD1. The CDR3 runs 15 residues. Germline CDR1 reads SNHLY; CDR2 reads FYNNEI. With V trimmed by 1 base and J by 4 bases, 6 bases remained unmatched. The CDR3 loop reads CASSEDRGRGTEAFF. Here the CDR3 DNA reads TGTGCCAGCAGTGAAGACAGGGGTCGAGGCACTGAAGCTTTCTTT.

This clonotype appeared a few times. The V call is TRBV10-2, the J call TRBJ2-7; D call uncertain. Germline V gene data show CDR1 as WSHSY and CDR2 as SAAADI. The CDR3 extends over 11 amino acids. Deletions cut 8 bases from V and 5 bases from J, with 10 bases between. CDR3 sequence reads: CASGIRDEQYF. In DNA, the CDR3 is TGCGCCAGCGGGATAAGGGACGAGCAGTACTTC.

At least ten counts were recorded for this clonotype. CDR3 sequence (DNA): TGCAGCGCTGGGAACCAAGAAAAAAACTATGGCTACACCTTC. It encodes CSAGNQEKNYGYTF. J is TRBJ1-2 and V is TRBV20-1, with unresolved D. There are 14 residues in the CDR3. Germline assignment: CDR1 DFQATT and CDR2 SNEGSKA (reference sequence).

As to this clonotype: One base away lies a much larger clone, so this may be a sequencing read error. The chain is built from TRBV5-1 and TRBJ1-1; no clear D. This CDR3 contains 14 residues. Germline values: CDR1 SGHRS, CDR2 YFSETQ. CDR3 protein: CASSLEVLKTEAFF. DNA of the CDR3: TGCGCCAGCAGCTTGGAAGTTCTGAAGACTGAAGCTTTCTTT.